This section outlines one T cell receptor beta chain sequence together with its context. The data originate from a study of technical replicates of blood from several donors. The V gene end was trimmed by 4 bases and the J gene end by 3 bases; junction bases not matched to a gene: 6. Germline V gene sequence: CDR1 MRHNA, CDR2 SNTAGT. CDR3 length: 15 residues. The repertoire was sequenced with immunoSEQ multiplex PCR; TCRdb's copy has only in-frame clones and lacks some. Among 55,000 to 80,000 clones listed, about nine tenths were seen once. Sequencing was done on a sample of T cells isolated from PBMCs. The origin of this receptor is a human donor in good health. The V call is TRBV6-4, the J call TRBJ2-3, with 8 nucleotides matching TRBD1. The CDR3 loop is CASSAGTGYTDTQYF. DNA for the CDR3: TGTGCCAGCAGTGCCGGGACAGGATATACAGATACGCAGTATTTT.